Given below is one T cell receptor beta chain in context. Isocitrate dehydrogenase mutation was absent in all glioblastoma patients. This sample was included in a study of glioma-infiltrating T cells after dendritic cell vaccination. For the study at large: Between the early 2000s and the early 2010s, patients got autologous tumor lysate-pulsed dendritic cell vaccines.

The ends lost 1 base at V and 9 bases at J; junction bases unmatched: 7. This CDR3 has 15 amino acids. Germline V gene data show CDR1 as SGHAT and CDR2 as FQNNGV. Here immunoSEQ multiplex PCR was the method, and the copy in TCRdb shows in-frame clones only, minus some. This sample carries 75,000 to 100,000 clones, roughly three quarters of them seen once, and the ten largest clones take 5.5% to 7%. The receptor comes from a human donor with glioblastoma. The specimen was blood, collected before dendritic cell vaccination. The J gene is TRBJ2-3, the V gene TRBV11-2, with 10 nucleotides matching TRBD2. This chain's CDR3 is CASSLGLAGEPTQYF. CDR3 coding DNA: TGTGCCAGCAGCTTAGGGCTAGCGGGAGAGCCCACGCAGTATTTT.